The sequence of this T cell receptor beta chain was determined in a study of shared clonotypes between healthy human individuals. The repertoire was sequenced with immunoSEQ multiplex PCR; TCRdb's copy has only in-frame clones and lacks some. Of around 2.1 million clones listed, approximately 94% were seen once; the top ten hold approximately 1.7%. The CDR3 extends over 16 amino acids. V lost 1 base to trimming and J lost 6 bases; unmatched junction nucleotides: 10. From germline, CDR1 is SGHDT and CDR2 YYEEEE. Positively selected for CCR7, the CD45RO-negative cells used as naive CD8 cells excluded terminally differentiated effector memory CD45RA+ cells.

The sequence derives from a man aged 18-30 years in good health. Some clones in this sample may be carry-over from other donors' samples. Material: naive CD8+ T cells from PBMCs. The rearrangement uses TRBV5-6 and TRBJ1-1; 9 bases align to TRBD1. CDR3 bases: TGTGCCAGCAGCTTGATACAGGGGGCGGAGAGGTCTGAAGCTTTCTTT. The encoded protein is CASSLIQGAERSEAFF.